Listed below are T cell receptor beta chains from one sample, sequenced in a study of patients and donors after allogeneic stem cell transplantation. TCRdb re-called the RT-PCR reads through MiXCR, storing one row per CDR3 protein. The top ten clones hold roughly 50% of a sample with approximately 150,000 distinct CDR3 sequences, 30% to 45% of them seen once. What was sequenced was blood, either unsorted or a sorted T cell fraction (not recorded which). These receptors all stem from a human donor who was either an allogeneic HSCT recipient or a stem cell or donor lymphocyte infusion donor (not recorded which). It is not recorded whose cells these are; they may come from a transplant donor. The CDR3 runs from the conserved cysteine through the conserved F or W. A D gene is named only where the DNA matches it firmly. Size tells how often a clone was seen (once, few, many) or the class of an expanded clone, and some rows leave it out.

d_gene	v_gene	j_gene	abundance	CDR3nt	CDR3aa
NA	TRBV28	TRBJ2-5	few	TGTGCCAGCAGTTTCGGACAGTTGATAGAGACCCAGTACTTC	CASSFGQLIETQYF
NA	TRBV28	TRBJ1-4	NA	TGTGCCAGCAGTTTAGAGCCGGGGACCGAAAAACTGTTTTTT	CASSLEPGTEKLFF
NA	TRBV27	TRBJ1-1	few	TGTGCCAGCAGTTTAGGGGTTAGGAACACTGAAGCTTTCTTT	CASSLGVRNTEAFF
TRBD2	TRBV9	TRBJ2-1	few	TGTGCCAGCAGACCTATAGCGGGGGGCTACAATGAGCAGTTCTTC	CASRPIAGGYNEQFF
NA	TRBV20-1	TRBJ1-2	many	TGCAGTGCCCTGTATAACTATGGCTACACCTTC	CSALYNYGYTF
TRBD1	TRBV6-5	TRBJ1-5	few	TGTGCCAGCAGCCCCGGGACAGGGAATAATCAGCCCCAGCATTTT	CASSPGTGNNQPQHF
NA	TRBV11-1	TRBJ2-1	NA	TGTGCCAGCAGCTTGTCGGGCTCATCGTTCAATGAGCAGTTCTTC	CASSLSGSSFNEQFF
NA	TRBV11-2	TRBJ1-6	NA	TGTGCCAGCAGCTTAGTAAGGAGTTACTCACCCCTCCACTTT	CASSLVRSYSPLHF
NA	TRBV6-2/TRBV6-3	TRBJ1-3	NA	TGTGCCAGCAGTTACTCGACCCTCGGAGGCACCATATATTTT	CASSYSTLGGTIYF
NA	TRBV11-2	TRBJ2-3	once	TGTGCCAGCAGCTTAGGGCCTGCTAGCACAGATACGCAGTATTTT	CASSLGPASTDTQYF
NA	TRBV4-1	TRBJ1-2	few	TGCGCCAGCAGCCAGACACTAGGGGCTGCCTATGGCTACACCTTC	CASSQTLGAAYGYTF
TRBD1	TRBV6-2/TRBV6-3	TRBJ1-1	NA	TGTGCCAGCAGGCCTCGACAGGGTATGGCTGAAGCTTTCTTT	CASRPRQGMAEAFF
NA	TRBV27	TRBJ1-1	few	TGTGCCAGCCGAGATTTAGCTTTCTTT	CASRDLAFF
NA	TRBV9	TRBJ1-1	NA	TGTGCCAGCAGCGTAGGCAGGGATATGAACACTGAAGCTTTCTTT	CASSVGRDMNTEAFF
NA	TRBV7-2	TRBJ2-1	once	TGTGCCAGCAGCTTAGACATCGACCCCTACAATGAGCAGTTCTTC	CASSLDIDPYNEQFF
NA	TRBV9	TRBJ2-3	NA	TGTGCCAGCAGCGTCGTCCCTGTTGGGCCAGGCGATACGCAGTATTTT	CASSVVPVGPGDTQYF
NA	TRBV4-3	TRBJ1-3	NA	TGCGCCAGCAGCCATCTAGATCGGACAGCCGTCTCTGGAAACACCATATATTTT	CASSHLDRTAVSGNTIYF
TRBD2	TRBV27	TRBJ2-5	NA	TGTGCCAGCAGCCAAGAGCTTCGGGGGGAAGAGACCCAGTACTTC	CASSQELRGEETQYF
NA	TRBV28	TRBJ1-6	NA	TGTGCCAGCAGTCCGCTCGACAGCCCTCTCCACTTT	CASSPLDSPLHF
NA	TRBV12-3/TRBV12-4	TRBJ1-2	NA	TGTGCCAGCAGTTTACCGGGCAGGTCATCCTATGGCTACACCTTC	CASSLPGRSSYGYTF
TRBD1	TRBV20-1	TRBJ1-2	NA	TGCAGTGCATGGACAGGGGGCGGATATGGCTACACCTTC	CSAWTGGGYGYTF
NA	TRBV12-3/TRBV12-4	TRBJ1-1	NA	TGTGCCAGCAGCCAGGGGTTGGGGACTGAAGCTTTCTTT	CASSQGLGTEAFF
NA	TRBV27	TRBJ1-1	many	TGTGCCAGCAGTTTAGGCGGCCTTGAAGCTTTCTTT	CASSLGGLEAFF
NA	TRBV7-2	TRBJ1-4	NA	TGTGCCAGCAGCTTCCCAGGCGCAACTAATGAAAAACTGTTTTTT	CASSFPGATNEKLFF
TRBD1	TRBV12-3/TRBV12-4	TRBJ1-2	many	TGTGCCAGCAGTCTCCCCGGGACAGACTATGGCTACACCTTC	CASSLPGTDYGYTF
NA	TRBV5-1	TRBJ2-2	NA	TGCGCCAGCAGCCCCGACCTGGACGGGGAGCTGTTTTTT	CASSPDLDGELFF
NA	TRBV20-1	TRBJ1-5	NA	TGCAGTGCTCCACGGGGGAATCAGCCCCAGCATTTT	CSAPRGNQPQHF
TRBD1	TRBV12-3/TRBV12-4	TRBJ1-5	NA	TGTGCCAGCAGTTCAGGGAGACAGGGGGCGCGGAGCAATCAGCCCCAGCATTTT	CASSSGRQGARSNQPQHF
TRBD1	TRBV10-3	TRBJ2-5	few	TGTGCCATCAGCTCCGGGACAGAAGAGACCCAGTACTTC	CAISSGTEETQYF
NA	TRBV27	TRBJ1-4	few	TGTGCCAGCAGTTTGTCGCGAGCAACTAATGAAAAACTGTTTTTT	CASSLSRATNEKLFF
NA	TRBV29-1	TRBJ2-7	NA	TGCAGCGTTGACCTAACCCCCTACGAGCAGTACTTC	CSVDLTPYEQYF
NA	TRBV5-1	TRBJ2-2	few	TGCGCCAGCAGCTTCTACGGGAACACCGGGGAGCTGTTTTTT	CASSFYGNTGELFF